The present TCR beta chain was sequenced within a study of vaccination and CD4 T cells after COVID-19. The wider study: The convalescents were made up of six males and four females, two of whom were Hispanic. Samples after vaccination came a median approximately 73 days past dose two, ranging 14 to 241.

Worth noting for this clonotype: The antigen is not known.

Cultured CD4+ T cell DNA underwent sequencing with the Oncomine TCR Beta short-read assay. MiXCR was run by TCRdb on the PCR reads, yielding one entry per CDR3 protein. Of 550 to 800 distinct CDR3 sequences listed, less than 15% are singletons. The CDR3 consists of 14 residues. Per germline, CDR1 SGHRS and CDR2 YFSETQ. Trimming cost V 4 bases and J 1 base, with 11 bases left between them. The treatment: approximately 9-day PBMC culture with coronavirus spike peptide pools or control peptides (ViraFEST assay). An unexposed donor provided the CD4+ T cells, which were collected before the COVID-19 pandemic (2011-2018). ViraFEST enlarged antigen-specific T cell populations with peptide pools and afterwards sequenced TCRs.

This chain joins TRBV5-1 and TRBJ1-1; D uncertain. This sequence was found in a human donor in good health. The sample consisted of CD4+ T cells from blood, cultured in vitro. CDR3 nucleotides: TGCGCCAGCAGCCCACTGACGGGGAACACTGAAGCTTTCTTT. It translates to CASSPLTGNTEAFF. The variable domain in full, completed from reference TRBV5-1 and TRBJ1-1, reads KAGVTQTPRYLIKTRGQQVTLSCSPISGHRSVSWYQQTPGQGLQFLFEYFSETQRNKGNFPGRFSGRQFSNSRSEMNVSTLELGDSALYLCASSPLTGNTEAFFGQGTRLTVV.